This TCR beta chain was retrieved from a study of T-cell memory formation after mild COVID-19. This clonotype was observed at least ten times. The antigen remains undetermined. TCRdb reanalysed the 5' RACE reads using MiXCR and keeps one entry per CDR3 protein. The data contain around 440,000 distinct CDR3 sequences, about 18% of them singletons. Study-level results: CD4/CD8 balance held among clones contracting day 15 to 85, and later expanders leaned CD4+.

The TCR was taken from an adult woman who had mild COVID-19 (a few samples of this study predate the infection). Cell type and time point are not known. The sequenced sample consisted of PBMCs or a T cell subset sorted from them (not recorded which).

Written as DNA, the CDR3 is TGTGCCAGCAGCCAAGATTACAGGTATTCAGCTTTCTTT. Encoded protein: CASSQDYRYSAFF. V usage is TRBV3-1 and J usage is TRBJ1-1; D may be TRBD1 (5 bases). The CDR3 consists of 13 residues. With 0 bases removed from V and 10 bases from J, the gap between germline ends came to 12 bases. From germline, CDR1 is LGHDT and CDR2 YNNKEL (reference sequence).